The sequence of this T cell receptor (beta chain) was determined in a study of tumor-infiltrating lymphocytes in primary liver carcinoma. The CDR3 has 16 residues. V was pared by 7 bases and J by 2 bases, with 21 bases between. Germline V CDR1 and CDR2: MDHEN, SYDVKM. This clonotype was picked up one time. Its antigen is not known. This may stem from a read error, because a much larger clone lies one nucleotide away. Without any cell sorting, roughly 18-30 mg of bulk tissue yielded co-extracted RNA and DNA. Overall study results and limits: Reduced overlap was seen in tumor-adjacent and tumor-blood pairs versus tumor region pairs.

Constant-region priming of around 490 ng total RNA yielded TCR beta cDNA. Amplification in three nested multiplex PCR rounds with slightly modified ARM-PCR gave rise to TCR beta libraries. The two initial PCR rounds, about 9 cycles each, used TRBV1-TRBV30 forward and C-beta reverse primers. From the multiplex PCR reads, TCRdb called clonotypes with MiXCR, one entry per CDR3 protein. The data show 55,000 to 65,000 distinct CDR3 sequences, just over 70% seen once. The sequence was collected from a man aged 35-49 years with primary liver carcinoma and hepatitis B virus infection. Specimen: liver tumor tissue from sampling region 2. The sample's subset: tumor region T2, inferior pole. The chain employs TRBV28 and TRBJ2-7; D not certain. The CDR3 DNA reads as TGTGCCAGCACCTTAACGGCAGGCATAACGCCCTACGAGCAGTACTTC. Protein: CASTLTAGITPYEQYF.